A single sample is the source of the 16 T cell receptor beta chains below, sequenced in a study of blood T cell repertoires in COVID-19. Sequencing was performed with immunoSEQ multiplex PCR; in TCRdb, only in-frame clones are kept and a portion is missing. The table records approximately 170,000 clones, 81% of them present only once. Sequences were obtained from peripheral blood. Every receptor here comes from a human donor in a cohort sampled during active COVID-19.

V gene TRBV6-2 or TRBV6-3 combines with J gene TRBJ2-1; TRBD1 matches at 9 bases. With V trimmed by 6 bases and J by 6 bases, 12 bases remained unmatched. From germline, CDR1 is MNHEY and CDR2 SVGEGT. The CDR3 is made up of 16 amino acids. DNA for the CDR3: TGTGCCAGCAGCCCTCGCCGGACAGGGGTTTCCAATGAGCAGTTCTTC. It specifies CASSPRRTGVSNEQFF.

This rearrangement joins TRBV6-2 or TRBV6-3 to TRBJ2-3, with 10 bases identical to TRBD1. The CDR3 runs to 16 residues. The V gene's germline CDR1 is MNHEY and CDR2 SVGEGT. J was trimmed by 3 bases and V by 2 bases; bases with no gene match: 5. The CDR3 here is CASSYTGQGRTDTQYF. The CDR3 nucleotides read TGTGCCAGCAGTTACACGGGACAGGGGAGGACAGATACGCAGTATTTT.

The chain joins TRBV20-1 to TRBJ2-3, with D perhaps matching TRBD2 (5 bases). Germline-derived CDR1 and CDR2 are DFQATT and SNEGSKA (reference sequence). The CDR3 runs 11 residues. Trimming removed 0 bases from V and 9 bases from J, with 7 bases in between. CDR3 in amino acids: CSARDGETQYF. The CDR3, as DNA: TGCAGTGCTAGAGACGGGGAAACGCAGTATTTT.

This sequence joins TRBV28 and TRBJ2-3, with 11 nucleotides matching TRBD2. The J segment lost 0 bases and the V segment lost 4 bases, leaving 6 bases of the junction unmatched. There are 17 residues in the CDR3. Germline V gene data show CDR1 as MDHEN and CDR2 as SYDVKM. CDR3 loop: CASSSTTSGASTDTQYF. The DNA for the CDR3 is TGTGCCAGCAGTTCTACGACTAGCGGGGCTAGCACAGATACGCAGTATTTT.

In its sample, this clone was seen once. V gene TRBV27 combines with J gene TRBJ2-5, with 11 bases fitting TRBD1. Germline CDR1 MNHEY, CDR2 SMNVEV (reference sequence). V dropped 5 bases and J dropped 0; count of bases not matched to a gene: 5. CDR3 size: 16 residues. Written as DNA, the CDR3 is TGTGCCAGCAGTCTGGGGACAGGGGGGCACCAAGAGACCCAGTACTTC. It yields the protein CASSLGTGGHQETQYF.

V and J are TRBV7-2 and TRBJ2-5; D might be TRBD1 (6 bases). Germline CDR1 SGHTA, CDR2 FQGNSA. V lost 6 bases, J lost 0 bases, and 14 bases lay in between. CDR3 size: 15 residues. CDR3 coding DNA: TGTGCCAGCAGGGCGCCCAGGGGCCACCAAGAGACCCAGTACTTC. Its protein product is CASRAPRGHQETQYF.

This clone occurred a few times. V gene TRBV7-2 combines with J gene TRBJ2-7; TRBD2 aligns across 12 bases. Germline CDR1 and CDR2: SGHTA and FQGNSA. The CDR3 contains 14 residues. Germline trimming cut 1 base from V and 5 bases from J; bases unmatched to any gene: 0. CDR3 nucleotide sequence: TGTGCCAGCAGCTTAGGGACTAGCGGGAACGAGCAGTACTTC. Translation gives CASSLGTSGNEQYF.

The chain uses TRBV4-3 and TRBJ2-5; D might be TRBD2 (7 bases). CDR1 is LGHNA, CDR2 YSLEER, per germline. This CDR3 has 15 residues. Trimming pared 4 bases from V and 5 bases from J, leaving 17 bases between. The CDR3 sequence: CASSPVGGGDETQYF. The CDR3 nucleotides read TGCGCCAGCAGCCCCGTGGGGGGGGGCGACGAGACCCAGTACTTC.

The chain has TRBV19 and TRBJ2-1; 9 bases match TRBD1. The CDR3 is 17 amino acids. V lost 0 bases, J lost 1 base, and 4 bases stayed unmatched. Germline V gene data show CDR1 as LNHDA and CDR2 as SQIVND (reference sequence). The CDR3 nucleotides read TGTGCCAGTAGTATAGAGGACAGGGGCCGTTCCTACAATGAGCAGTTCTTC. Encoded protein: CASSIEDRGRSYNEQFF.

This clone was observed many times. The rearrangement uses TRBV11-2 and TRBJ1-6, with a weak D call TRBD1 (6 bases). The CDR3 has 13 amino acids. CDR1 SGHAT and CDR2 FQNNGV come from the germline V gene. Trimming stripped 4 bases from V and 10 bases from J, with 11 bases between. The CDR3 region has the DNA TGTGCCAGCAGCTCACAGGGCCGGTCACCCCTCCACTTT. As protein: CASSSQGRSPLHF.

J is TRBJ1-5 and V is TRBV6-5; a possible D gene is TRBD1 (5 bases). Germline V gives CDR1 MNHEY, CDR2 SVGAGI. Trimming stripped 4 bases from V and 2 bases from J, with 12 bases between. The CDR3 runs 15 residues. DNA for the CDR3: TGTGCCAGCAGTTCCCAAGGCAGGGGCAATCAGCCCCAGCATTTT. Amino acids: CASSSQGRGNQPQHF.

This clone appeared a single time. DNA for the CDR3: TGTGCCAGCAGTTTATCTGGGGGCCCTAATGAAAAACTGTTTTTT. As protein: CASSLSGGPNEKLFF. V is TRBV27 and J is TRBJ1-4; the D gene is possibly TRBD1 (6 bases). V was trimmed by 0 bases and J by 3 bases, leaving 8 bases between them. The CDR3 has 15 amino acids. Germline CDR1 is MNHEY and CDR2 is SMNVEV (reference sequence).

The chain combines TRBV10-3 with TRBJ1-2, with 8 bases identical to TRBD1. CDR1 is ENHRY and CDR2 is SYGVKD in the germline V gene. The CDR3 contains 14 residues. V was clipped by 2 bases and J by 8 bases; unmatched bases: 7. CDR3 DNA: TGTGCCATCAGTGAGCCGACAGGGGTGAGCGGCTACACCTTC. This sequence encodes CAISEPTGVSGYTF.

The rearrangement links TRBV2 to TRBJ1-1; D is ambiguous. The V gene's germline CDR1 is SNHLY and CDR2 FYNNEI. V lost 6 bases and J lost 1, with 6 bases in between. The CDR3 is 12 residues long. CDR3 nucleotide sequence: TGTGCCAGCAGGGAGGGGAACACTGAAGCTTTCTTT. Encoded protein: CASREGNTEAFF.

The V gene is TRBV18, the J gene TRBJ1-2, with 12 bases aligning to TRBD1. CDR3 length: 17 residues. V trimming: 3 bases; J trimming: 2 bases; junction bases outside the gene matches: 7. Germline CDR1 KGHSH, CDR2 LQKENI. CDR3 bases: TGTGCCAGCTCACCTATCAAGGGACAGGGGGCAAACTATGGCTACACCTTC. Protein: CASSPIKGQGANYGYTF.

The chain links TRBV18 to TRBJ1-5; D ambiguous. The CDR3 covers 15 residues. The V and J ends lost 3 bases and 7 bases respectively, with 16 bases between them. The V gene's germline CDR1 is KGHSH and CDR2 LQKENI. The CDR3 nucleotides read TGTGCCAGCTCACCGCGAGGGATAGGCGGCCAGCCCCAGCATTTT. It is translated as CASSPRGIGGQPQHF.